Below are 24 T cell receptor beta chains sequenced from a single sample in a study of response to subunit inactivated influenza vaccine. TCRdb recomputed calls from the RT-PCR reads with MiXCR, one row per CDR3 protein. The data contain a few hundred thousand distinct CDR3 sequences, roughly 15% of them singletons. Sequences were derived from PBMCs from blood, sampled approximately 12 days after vaccination. The receptors were gathered from a man aged 45-65 years who received an inactivated influenza vaccine.

Only a few counts were recorded for this clonotype. This chain uses TRBV6-5 with TRBJ2-7; D is possibly TRBD1 or TRBD2 (5 bases each). The CDR3 spans 14 residues. Deletions cut 3 bases from V and 3 bases from J, with 12 bases between. From germline, CDR1 is MNHEY and CDR2 SVGAGI. The CDR3 loop reads CASSYRGSHYEQYF. In nucleotides, the CDR3 is TGTGCCAGCAGTTATCGGGGCAGTCACTACGAGCAGTACTTC.

The rearrangement links TRBV12-3 or TRBV12-4 to TRBJ2-6; D tentatively fits TRBD1 or TRBD2 (5 bases each). V dropped 4 bases and J dropped 11 bases, with 12 bases sitting between them. The CDR3 spans 13 residues. The CDR3 nucleotides read TGTGCCAGCAGTTCCCCGGGGACCGACGTCCTGACTTTC. Amino acid sequence: CASSSPGTDVLTF.

The chain uses TRBV6-4 and TRBJ2-2, with D unclear. CDR3 size: 14 residues. Trimming pared 0 bases from V and 8 bases from J, leaving 10 bases between. Germline-derived CDR1 and CDR2 are MRHNA and SNTAGT. CDR3 DNA: TGTGCCAGCAGTGACTCATTAGGGTCGGGGGAGCTGTTTTTT. Residues: CASSDSLGSGELFF.

The rearrangement links TRBV14 to TRBJ2-7, with 9 bases fitting TRBD2. Germline values: CDR1 SGHDN, CDR2 FVKESK. The CDR3 is 15 residues long. V dropped 2 bases and J dropped 6; count of bases not matched to a gene: 8. Here the CDR3 reads CASSQLGSGRSEQYF. The DNA for the CDR3 is TGTGCCAGCAGCCAATTGGGTAGCGGGAGATCCGAGCAGTACTTC.

This clonotype was seen repeatedly, ten times or more. The CDR3 loop reads CASSAGTSENNEQFF. The CDR3 nucleotides are TGTGCCAGCAGCGCCGGGACTAGCGAGAACAATGAGCAGTTCTTC. The gene calls are TRBV7-9 and TRBJ2-1; 10 bases are a match to TRBD2. Germline assignment: CDR1 SEHNR and CDR2 FQNEAQ (reference sequence). The CDR3 has 15 residues. V was clipped by 5 bases and J by 5 bases; unmatched bases: 6.

The chain links TRBV9 to TRBJ1-1; D is ambiguous. CDR3 length: 15 residues. Per the germline V gene, CDR1 is SGDLS and CDR2 is YYNGEE. V dropped 4 bases and J dropped 2 bases, with 15 bases sitting between them. The CDR3 loop is CASSSGPHPNTEAFF. The CDR3 DNA sequence: TGTGCCAGCAGCTCCGGGCCACATCCAAACACTGAAGCTTTCTTT.

V and J are TRBV20-1 and TRBJ2-2, with D perhaps being TRBD1 or TRBD2 (5 bases each). CDR1 is DFQATT, CDR2 SNEGSKA, per germline (reference sequence). The CDR3 extends over 14 amino acids. V lost 3 bases to trimming and J lost 3 bases, with 11 bases between them. The CDR3 spells CSARRGVDTGELFF. The DNA for the CDR3 is TGCAGTGCTAGGAGGGGTGTTGACACCGGGGAGCTGTTTTTT.

There are a few counts of this clonotype. This chain joins TRBV15 and TRBJ2-7, with 8 bases that match TRBD1. Germline loops: CDR1 LNHNV, CDR2 YYDKDF (reference sequence). Trimming took 5 bases from V and 6 from J; bases not matched to a gene: 9. This CDR3 is built from 14 residues. This CDR3 is CATSSRSGGAEQYF. The CDR3, as DNA: TGTGCCACCAGCTCTCGGTCAGGGGGCGCCGAGCAGTACTTC.

The V call is TRBV7-2, the J call TRBJ1-5; the match to TRBD1 covers 9 bases. The CDR3 runs 14 residues. The germline CDR1 and CDR2 sequences are SGHTA and FQGNSA. Trimming cost V 1 base and J 9 bases; bases outside gene matches: 4. CDR3 in DNA: TGTGCCAGCAGCTTAGAGGACAGGGGTCCGCCCCAGCATTTT. Protein product: CASSLEDRGPPQHF.

The chain combines TRBV20-1 with TRBJ1-5; TRBD1 aligns across 8 bases. The CDR3 runs 16 residues. CDR1 is DFQATT, CDR2 SNEGSKA, per germline (reference sequence). Germline trimming cut 0 bases from V and 2 bases from J; bases unmatched to any gene: 6. The DNA of the CDR3 is TGCAGTGCTAGAGAATCAGACAGGGGAGGCAATCAGCCCCAGCATTTT. Protein product: CSARESDRGGNQPQHF.

The V and J genes are TRBV28 and TRBJ1-3, with D perhaps matching TRBD1 (6 bases). CDR1 and CDR2 (germline): MDHEN, SYDVKM. The CDR3 is 14 residues long. Trimming stripped 5 bases from V and 4 bases from J, with 12 bases between. The CDR3 is CASSPGARGNTIYF. The CDR3 DNA sequence: TGTGCCAGCAGTCCGGGGGCGAGGGGAAACACCATATATTTT.

This clonotype was observed a handful of times. The chain has TRBV5-1 and TRBJ1-1; 9 bases line up with TRBD1. J gave up 6 bases and V 3 bases, and 6 bases lay outside the gene matches. There are 14 residues in the CDR3. The germline V gene has CDR1 SGHRS and CDR2 YFSETQ. The CDR3: CASSSGQGFSEAFF. Here the CDR3 DNA reads TGCGCCAGCAGCTCGGGACAGGGCTTCTCTGAAGCTTTCTTT.

The rearrangement uses TRBV7-2 and TRBJ2-7; TRBD1 might be the D (6 bases). The V end lost 5 bases, the J end lost 6 bases, and 14 bases lay between the germline ends. The CDR3 extends over 13 amino acids. The germline gives CDR1 SGHTA, CDR2 FQGNSA. The CDR3 DNA sequence: TGTGCCAGCAGCACGAACAGGGCAGGCGAGCAGTACTTC. Translating it yields CASSTNRAGEQYF.

This clonotype was counted between two and nine times. J is TRBJ2-7 and V is TRBV9, with 8 bases fitting TRBD2. The CDR3 contains 14 residues. With V trimmed by 2 bases and J by 2 bases, 3 bases remained unmatched. From germline, CDR1 is SGDLS and CDR2 YYNGEE. The DNA of the CDR3 is TGTGCCAGCAGCGTCGACGGGAGGGCCTACGAGCAGTACTTC. Protein sequence: CASSVDGRAYEQYF.

There are a few counts of this clonotype. The chain couples TRBV20-1 to TRBJ2-4; 7 positions agree with TRBD1. With V trimmed by 6 bases and J by 2 bases, 4 bases remained unmatched. CDR1 is DFQATT and CDR2 is SNEGSKA in the germline V gene (reference sequence). This CDR3 is built from 13 residues. CDR3 nucleotides: TGCAGTGCCATGGGACAGTCCAAAAACATTCAGTACTTC. This codes for CSAMGQSKNIQYF.

This clonotype was recorded a few times. The chain uses TRBV10-3 and TRBJ2-2, with TRBD2 as a possible D gene (5 bases). V was shortened by 4 bases and J by 4 bases, with 13 bases between the two germline ends. CDR1 ENHRY and CDR2 SYGVKD come from the germline V gene. This CDR3 contains 15 residues. CDR3 amino acids: CAISADSQSTGELFF. As DNA, the CDR3 is TGTGCCATCAGTGCGGACTCACAAAGCACCGGGGAGCTGTTTTTT.

The V and J genes are TRBV27 and TRBJ1-4, with D unclear. This CDR3 has 15 amino acids. The ends were cut back, 8 bases at V and 3 bases at J, with 16 bases in the middle. Per germline, CDR1 MNHEY and CDR2 SMNVEV (reference sequence). CDR3 amino acids: CASGRKGVPNEKLFF. The CDR3 region has the DNA TGTGCCAGCGGCCGTAAGGGTGTGCCTAATGAAAAACTGTTTTTT.

This clonotype appeared a few times. The J gene is TRBJ1-2, the V gene TRBV29-1, with D possibly matching TRBD1 (5 bases). The V gene's germline CDR1 is SQVTM and CDR2 ANQGSEA. Trimming cost V 7 bases and J 4 bases, with 19 bases left between them. This CDR3 comprises 14 residues. CDR3 in DNA: TGCAGCGGCGTCGACAGCGATTTGAGCTATGGCTACACCTTC. It is translated as CSGVDSDLSYGYTF.

The CDR3, as DNA: TGCAGCGTTGAACCGCCAGGGCTCGGCTACACCTTC. The encoded protein is CSVEPPGLGYTF. V and J are TRBV29-1 and TRBJ1-2; TRBD1 might be the D (5 bases). Germline V gives CDR1 SQVTM, CDR2 ANQGSEA. This CDR3 is built from 12 residues. Trimming removed 2 bases at V and 8 bases at J, with 12 bases between.

This clonotype showed up just a few times. The chain employs TRBV7-2 and TRBJ2-4; 8 nucleotides match TRBD2. The V gene's germline CDR1 is SGHTA and CDR2 FQGNSA. Trimming took 6 bases from V and 8 from J; bases not matched to a gene: 9. The CDR3 extends over 14 amino acids. The CDR3 spells CASRPRGDSDIQYF. CDR3 in DNA: TGTGCCAGCAGGCCGCGGGGGGATTCGGACATTCAGTACTTC. The whole variable domain, remainder taken from reference TRBV7-2 and TRBJ2-4, is GAGVSQSPSNKVTEKGKDVELRCDPISGHTALYWYRQSLGQGLEFLIYFQGNSAPDKSGLPSDRFSAERTGGSVSTLTIQRTQQEDSAVYLCASRPRGDSDIQYFGAGTRLSVL.

The sample holds a few counts of this clonotype. The chain has TRBV5-1 and TRBJ1-5; D uncertain. Germline lookup yields CDR1 SGHRS and CDR2 YFSETQ. The CDR3 loop spans 15 amino acids. V was pared by 0 bases and J by 0 bases, with 7 bases between. As DNA, the CDR3 is TGCGCCAGCAGCTTGGGCTCCGATAGCAATCAGCCCCAGCATTTT. Residues: CASSLGSDSNQPQHF.

The chain links TRBV6-1 to TRBJ1-2; 7 bases are a match to TRBD1. This CDR3 is 14 amino acids long. Losses at the gene ends were 6 bases for V and 8 bases for J; bases not matched to a gene: 12. In germline, CDR1 is MNHNS, CDR2 SASEGT. CDR3 residues: CASSPGTDLEGYTF. The CDR3 coding sequence is TGTGCCAGCAGCCCCGGGACAGACTTAGAGGGCTACACCTTC.

This clonotype was observed a few times. The genes are TRBV28 and TRBJ2-7; TRBD2 matches 10 bases. The CDR3 sequence is 15 residues long. The germline gives CDR1 MDHEN, CDR2 SYDVKM. J was trimmed by 4 bases and V by 5 bases; bases with no gene match: 8. In nucleotides, the CDR3 is TGTGCCAGCAGTGCGCTAGCGGGAGCTGGGTACGAGCAGTACTTC. Amino acid sequence: CASSALAGAGYEQYF.

The chain combines TRBV5-1 with TRBJ2-7; unclear D gene. The CDR3 spans 13 residues. Trimming took 3 bases from V and 3 from J, leaving 10 bases between them. Per the germline V gene, CDR1 is SGHRS and CDR2 is YFSETQ. The CDR3 sequence: CASSSLTDYEQYF. The CDR3 coding sequence is TGCGCCAGCAGCTCTCTGACCGACTACGAGCAGTACTTC.